The rows below give T cell receptor beta chains drawn from one sample of a study of graft-versus-host responses after intestinal transplantation. The repertoire was sequenced with immunoSEQ multiplex PCR; TCRdb's copy has only in-frame clones and lacks some. The sample contains fewer than 15,000 clones, 67% of which appear only once. The sample here was ileum tissue, taken around 94 weeks after intestinal transplantation. The origin of the receptors is a human patient who received an intestinal transplant, so some T cells may come from the graft donor. Each CDR3 is given with its conserved first and last residue. Fields, in order: V gene, J gene, clone size, D gene, CDR3 length, CDR3 DNA, CDR3 protein. A D gene is named only where the DNA matches it firmly. Expanded clones get a size class; other rows say once, few or many, or leave the size out.

>TRBV6-4|TRBJ1-4|-|TRBD1|13
TGTGCCAGCCCGGACAGGCGTAATGAAAAACTGTTTTTT
CASPDRRNEKLFF
>TRBV6-5|TRBJ2-1|-|TRBD2|14
TGTGCCAGCCGGACTGCGGGGGGGGCCGGTGAGCAGTTCTTC
CASRTAGGAGEQFF
>TRBV10-1|TRBJ2-3|-|TRBD2|16
TGCGCCAGCGGCATTAGCGCGGGGGGGAGCACAGATACGCAGTATTTT
CASGISAGGSTDTQYF
>TRBV15|TRBJ1-4|-|TRBD1|15
TGTGCCACCAGCAGAGATGGGATACAGGGGGAAAAACTGTTTTTT
CATSRDGIQGEKLFF
>TRBV2|TRBJ2-5|-|-|13
TGTGCCAGCAGTTTACAGGGACCCGAGACCCAGTACTTC
CASSLQGPETQYF
>TRBV7-2|TRBJ1-2|-|-|13
TGTGCCAGCAGCTTACAGATAAAATATGGCTACACCTTC
CASSLQIKYGYTF
>TRBV6-4|TRBJ2-3|-|TRBD2|14
TGTGCCAGCAGTGAGCGGGGGGGCACAGATACGCAGTATTTT
CASSERGGTDTQYF
>TRBV4-3|TRBJ2-3|-|-|13
TGCGCCAGCAGCCAAGGGGCGGGAGATACGCAGTATTTT
CASSQGAGDTQYF
>TRBV6-1|TRBJ2-3|few|TRBD2|14
TGTGCCAGCAGTGGACTAGCGGGGGCAGATACGCAGTATTTT
CASSGLAGADTQYF
>TRBV11-2|TRBJ2-3|-|TRBD2|17
TGTGCCAGCAGCTTGCTAGCGGGGGGGCCGGCCGCAGATACGCAGTATTTT
CASSLLAGGPAADTQYF
>TRBV4-1|TRBJ2-7|medium-sized|-|14
TGCGCCAGCAGCCCCGCGCGGACACTCTACGAGCAGTACTTC
CASSPARTLYEQYF
>TRBV19|TRBJ1-2|-|TRBD1|13
TGTGCCAGTAGTATACCAGGGGGCTATGGCCACACCTTC
CASSIPGGYGHTF
>TRBV7-2|TRBJ2-5|-|TRBD2|13
TGTGCCAGCAGCTTGACTAGCCCTCCATCCCAGTACTTC
CASSLTSPPSQYF
>TRBV19|TRBJ2-3|-|-|12
TGTGCCAGTAGTTACAGGGCAGATACGCAGTATTTT
CASSYRADTQYF
>TRBV7-8|TRBJ2-7|few|-|14
TGTGCCAGCAGCTTAGCGTCTTCCCGGTGGGAGCAGTACTTC
CASSLASSRWEQYF
>TRBV6-1|TRBJ2-3|-|TRBD2|16
TGTGCCAGCAGTGGTACCGGGACTAGCGGCGCAGATACGCAGTATTTT
CASSGTGTSGADTQYF
>TRBV7-2|TRBJ1-6|-|TRBD1|16
TGTGCCAGCAGCTCGGGACAGGGTATCTATAATTCACCCCTCCACTTT
CASSSGQGIYNSPLHF
>TRBV14|TRBJ1-3|-|TRBD1|16
TGTGCCAGCAGCCAAGGTCAGGGGGCCGCTGGAAACACCATATATTTT
CASSQGQGAAGNTIYF
>TRBV7-9|TRBJ2-7|-|-|14
TGTGCCAGCAGCCGTGGGGGCAGTTCCTACGAGCAGTACTTC
CASSRGGSSYEQYF
>TRBV4-1|TRBJ2-1|medium-sized|TRBD1|18
TGCGCCAGCAGCCAAGACTTGACAGGGCCCTTCTTCTACAATGAGCAGTTCTTC
CASSQDLTGPFFYNEQFF
>TRBV4-3|TRBJ2-5|-|TRBD2|17
TGCGCCAGCAGCCAAGTACGTAGCGGGGGGGCTCATGAGACCCAGTACTTC
CASSQVRSGGAHETQYF
>TRBV7-9|TRBJ1-1|-|TRBD1|15
TGTGCCAGCAGCTCTCGGACAGGGCAGTACACTGAAGCTTTCTTT
CASSSRTGQYTEAFF
>TRBV4-3|TRBJ2-1|-|-|16
TGCGCCAGCAGCCAAGAGGCAGGGTGGTCCTACAATGAGCAGTTCTTC
CASSQEAGWSYNEQFF
>TRBV4-1|TRBJ1-1|-|-|13
TGCGCCAGCAGCCACCCTGGGGGCCGGGAAGCTTTCTTT
CASSHPGGREAFF
>TRBV7-8|TRBJ1-1|-|-|15
TGTGCCAGCAGCTTAGTGGGGGGGGGTAACACTGAAGCTTTCTTT
CASSLVGGGNTEAFF
>TRBV29-1|TRBJ1-1|few|TRBD1|12
TGCAGCGTGGGACAGGGGGGCACTGAAGCTTTCTTT
CSVGQGGTEAFF
>TRBV5-1|TRBJ2-5|-|TRBD2|13
TGCGCCAGCTCGTACAGCGGGGCGGAGACCCAGTACTTC
CASSYSGAETQYF